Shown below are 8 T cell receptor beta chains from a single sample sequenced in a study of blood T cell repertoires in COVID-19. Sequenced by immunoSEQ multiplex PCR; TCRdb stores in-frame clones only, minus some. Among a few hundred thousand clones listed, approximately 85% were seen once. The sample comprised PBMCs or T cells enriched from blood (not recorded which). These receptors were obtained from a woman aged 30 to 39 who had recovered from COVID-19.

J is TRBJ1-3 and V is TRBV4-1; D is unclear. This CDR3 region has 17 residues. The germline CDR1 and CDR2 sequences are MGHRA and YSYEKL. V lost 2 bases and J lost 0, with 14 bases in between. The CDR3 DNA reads TGCGCCAGCAGCCAACCCCTCTCGAGGGACTCTGGAAACACCATATATTTT. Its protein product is CASSQPLSRDSGNTIYF.

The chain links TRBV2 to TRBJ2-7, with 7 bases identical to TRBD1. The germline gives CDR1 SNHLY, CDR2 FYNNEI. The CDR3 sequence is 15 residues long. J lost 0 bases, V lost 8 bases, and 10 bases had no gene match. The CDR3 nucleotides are TGTGCCAGCTATCCCTCACAGGGGAGCTCCTACGAGCAGTACTTC. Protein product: CASYPSQGSSYEQYF.

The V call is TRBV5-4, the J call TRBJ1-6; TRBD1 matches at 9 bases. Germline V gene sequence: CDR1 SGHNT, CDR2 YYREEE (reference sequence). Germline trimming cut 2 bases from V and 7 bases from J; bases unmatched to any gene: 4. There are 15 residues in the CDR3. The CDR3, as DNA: TGTGCCAGCAGCTTCGGGACAGGGCTAAATTCACCCCTCCACTTT. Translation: CASSFGTGLNSPLHF. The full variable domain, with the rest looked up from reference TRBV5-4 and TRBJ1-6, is ETGVTQSPTHLIKTRGQQVTLRCSSQSGHNTVSWYQQALGQGPQFIFQYYREEENGRGNFPPRFSGLQFPNYSSELNVNALELDDSALYLCASSFGTGLNSPLHFGNGTRLTVT.

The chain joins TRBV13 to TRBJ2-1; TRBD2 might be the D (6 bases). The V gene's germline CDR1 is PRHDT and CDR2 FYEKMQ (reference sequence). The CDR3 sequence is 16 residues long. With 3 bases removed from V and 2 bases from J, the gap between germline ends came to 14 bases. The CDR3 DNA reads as TGTGCCAGCAGCTTTTTGTGGCGGGAAGCCTACAATGAGCAGTTCTTC. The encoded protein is CASSFLWREAYNEQFF.

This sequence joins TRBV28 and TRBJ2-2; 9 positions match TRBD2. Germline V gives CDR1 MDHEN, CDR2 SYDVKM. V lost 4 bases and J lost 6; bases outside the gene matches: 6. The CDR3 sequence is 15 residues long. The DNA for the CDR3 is TGTGCCAGCAGTTATAGCGGGAGTACTTCCGGGGAGCTGTTTTTT. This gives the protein CASSYSGSTSGELFF.

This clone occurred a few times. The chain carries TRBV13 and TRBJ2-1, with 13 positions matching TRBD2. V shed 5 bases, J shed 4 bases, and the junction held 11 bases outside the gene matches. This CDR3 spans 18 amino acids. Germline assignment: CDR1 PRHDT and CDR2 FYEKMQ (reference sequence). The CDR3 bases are TGTGCCAGCAGCACACCGGGACTAGCGGGGTGGTCTTACAATGAGCAGTTCTTC. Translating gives CASSTPGLAGWSYNEQFF.

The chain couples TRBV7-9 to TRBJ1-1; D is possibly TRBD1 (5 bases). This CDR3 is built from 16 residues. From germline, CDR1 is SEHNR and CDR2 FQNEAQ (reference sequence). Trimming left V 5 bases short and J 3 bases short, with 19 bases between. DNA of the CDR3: TGTGCCAGCAGCCGGAATTGGGGCACGGTGGACACTGAAGCTTTCTTT. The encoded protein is CASSRNWGTVDTEAFF.

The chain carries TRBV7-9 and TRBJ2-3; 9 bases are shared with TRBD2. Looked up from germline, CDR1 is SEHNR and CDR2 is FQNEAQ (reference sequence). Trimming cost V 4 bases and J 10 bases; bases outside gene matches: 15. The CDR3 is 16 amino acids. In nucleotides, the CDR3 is TGTGCCAGCAGCTCGCTAGGACTAGCGCCCGCCGGGGCGCAGTATTTT. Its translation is CASSSLGLAPAGAQYF.